The clone carrying this TCR beta chain has a count of ten or more. CD8+CD57+ cell expansion had been shown by flow cytometry in patients chosen for sequencing. All participating patients were living with severe acquired aplastic anemia. Profiling that covered TCR beta VDJ and CDR3 relied on genomic DNA as its template. TCRdb re-derived calls from the reads in MiXCR, one entry per CDR3 protein. The sample holds about 160,000 distinct CDR3 sequences; about 45% are singletons and the top ten take about 2.6%. The data are from a study of CD8+CD57+ T cells in acquired aplastic anemia. Study-level background: Mean DNA quantity obtained from sorted CD4+ and CD8+ cells was approximately 3 ug.

The J segment lost 0 bases and the V segment lost 5 bases, leaving 3 bases of the junction unmatched. This CDR3 has 14 residues. Per the germline V gene, CDR1 is SGHTA and CDR2 is FQGNSA. Sequences were obtained from sorted CD4+, CD8+, or CD8+CD57+ T cells (not recorded which) from PBMCs. The clonotype originates from a human donor with aplastic anemia. This chain uses TRBV7-2 with TRBJ2-7, with 8 nucleotides matching TRBD1. The CDR3 bases are TGTGCCAGCAGCGCGGACAGGGCCTCCTACGAGCAGTACTTC. Encoded protein: CASSADRASYEQYF.